Below, 21 T cell receptor beta chains from the same sample are listed, as sequenced in a study of blood T cell repertoires in COVID-19. The table came from immunoSEQ multiplex PCR; TCRdb's copy has only in-frame clones and leaves some out. The profile shows some 320,000 clones, roughly 85% of them singletons. The sample consisted of peripheral blood. All receptors come from a human donor in a cohort sampled during active COVID-19.

The V call is TRBV29-1, the J call TRBJ2-3; possibly TRBD1 for D (6 bases). With 6 bases removed from V and 0 bases from J, the gap between germline ends came to 16 bases. Germline V gene lookup returns CDR1 SQVTM and CDR2 ANQGSEA. The CDR3 consists of 15 residues. As DNA, the CDR3 is TGCAGCGTGGGCCGACAGGCCCGAAGCACAGATACGCAGTATTTT. Translation: CSVGRQARSTDTQYF.

The CDR3 spells CASSEGQANYHNSPLHF. DNA for the CDR3: TGTGCCAGCTCAGAAGGACAGGCTAATTACCATAATTCACCCCTCCACTTT. The genes are TRBV18 and TRBJ1-6, with 7 bases that match TRBD1. The junction had 12 bases not matched to a gene; V was cut back by 5 bases and J by 5 bases. Germline V gene lookup returns CDR1 KGHSH and CDR2 LQKENI. There are 17 residues in the CDR3.

The chain uses TRBV24-1 and TRBJ2-3; D not certain. Trimming stripped 9 bases from V and 0 bases from J, with 12 bases between. Per germline, CDR1 KGHDR and CDR2 SFDVKD. The length of the CDR3 is 14 residues. CDR3 coding DNA: TGTGCCACCGCTTACAGTGCTAGCACAGATACGCAGTATTTT. Encoded protein: CATAYSASTDTQYF.

This chain connects TRBV6-5 to TRBJ1-6; 7 bases map to TRBD1. The trim removed 6 bases at V and 10 bases at J, leaving 9 bases unmatched. The V gene's germline CDR1 is MNHEY and CDR2 SVGAGI. The CDR3 is made up of 14 amino acids. DNA of the CDR3: TGTGCCAGCAGGCAAGGGACAGTTGTCTCACCCCTCCACTTT. Its translation is CASRQGTVVSPLHF.

The chain links TRBV11-2 to TRBJ2-1; perhaps TRBD1 as D (6 bases). The CDR3 covers 15 residues. Trimming took off 5 bases at V and 9 bases at J, with 20 bases between the two ends. CDR1 and CDR2 from the germline V gene are SGHAT and FQNNGV. The CDR3 protein is CASSPVGGPAGEQFF. CDR3 nucleotides: TGTGCCAGCAGCCCCGTTGGGGGCCCTGCGGGTGAGCAGTTCTTC.

The V gene is TRBV25-1, the J gene TRBJ1-2; unclear D gene. The V end was cut by 4 bases, the J end by 1 base, with 4 bases between. CDR3 length: 12 residues. In germline, CDR1 is MGHDK, CDR2 SYGVNS. The CDR3 bases are TGTGCCAGCAGTGTACTTAACTATGGCTACACCTTC. Protein sequence: CASSVLNYGYTF.

The chain carries TRBV11-3 and TRBJ2-1; TRBD2 is a possible D gene (6 bases). The V and J ends lost 1 base and 8 bases respectively, with 21 bases between them. Germline V gene lookup returns CDR1 SGHNT and CDR2 YENEEA. This CDR3 comprises 17 residues. The chain's CDR3 is CASSLGAIFSGEDEQFF. In nucleotides, the CDR3 is TGTGCCAGCAGCTTAGGAGCTATATTTAGCGGAGAAGATGAGCAGTTCTTC.

About this clone: Lacking the conserved final phenylalanine or tryptophan, this CDR3 likely reflects a read error. The DNA is left out, because the CDR3 cannot be placed on it with certainty; the CDR3 is given as TCRdb lists it. The rearrangement uses TRBV21-1 and TRBJ1-1. TRBV21-1 is designated a pseudogene. The CDR3 has 13 residues if both end residues are counted. The CDR3 sequence is CASSKALGEVPSR.

The CDR3 loop reads CASSYPGQEAFF. CDR3 nucleotides: TGTGCCAGCAGCTATCCGGGACAGGAAGCTTTCTTT. V is TRBV11-1 and J is TRBJ1-1, with TRBD1 identical over 7 bases. V shed 4 bases and J 8 bases; nucleotides not matched to a gene: 4. The length of the CDR3 is 12 residues. Germline CDR1 and CDR2: SGHAT and FQDESV (reference sequence).

The CDR3 spells CASGTGTGFVDEQFF. In DNA, the CDR3 is TGTGCTAGTGGTACCGGGACAGGTTTCGTTGATGAGCAGTTCTTC. The V gene is TRBV12-5, the J gene TRBJ2-1; 8 bases map to TRBD1. This CDR3 has 15 amino acids. Germline CDR1 LGHNT, CDR2 FRNRAP. V lost 5 bases to trimming and J lost 8 bases; unmatched junction nucleotides: 11.

V gene TRBV5-6 combines with J gene TRBJ2-3; 8 bases agree with TRBD2. The CDR3 runs 17 residues. V trimming: 1 base; J trimming: 6 bases; junction bases outside the gene matches: 13. Germline CDR1 reads SGHDT; CDR2 reads YYEEEE. The CDR3 DNA follows: TGTGCCAGCAGCTTGTCGGGAGGGCAGGGGATGGGGGATACGCAGTATTTT. Protein: CASSLSGGQGMGDTQYF.

In its sample, this clone was seen once. V and J are TRBV24-1 and TRBJ2-3; 8 bases fit TRBD2. The CDR3 contains 16 residues. With 3 bases clipped from V and 2 bases from J, the junction kept 6 bases outside the gene matches. Germline CDR1 reads KGHDR; CDR2 reads SFDVKD. The CDR3 DNA sequence: TGTGCCACCAGTGATCCGGAGCGGGGGAACACAGATACGCAGTATTTT. It encodes CATSDPERGNTDTQYF.

This chain links TRBV21-1 with TRBJ1-1; the table's TRBD1 call for D was not verified on the DNA. TRBV21-1 is designated a pseudogene. The CDR3 is 11 residues long. The CDR3 reads CASSLDKKAFF. CDR3 coding DNA: TGTGCCAGCAGCCTGGACAAGAAAGCTTTCTTT.

V gene TRBV10-2 combines with J gene TRBJ1-1; 7 nucleotides align to TRBD1. The CDR3 totals 13 residues. Germline CDR1 and CDR2: WSHSY and SAAADI. Trimming cost V 6 bases and J 6 bases; bases outside gene matches: 7. CDR3 coding DNA: TGCGCCAGCAGCGAACAGGGGCTTGCTGAAGCTTTCTTT. Its protein product is CASSEQGLAEAFF.

The chain is built from TRBV15 and TRBJ1-5, with D perhaps TRBD1 (6 bases). The CDR3 spans 14 residues. Looked up from germline, CDR1 is LNHNV and CDR2 is YYDKDF (reference sequence). V lost 0 bases and J 7 bases, leaving 10 bases between the germline ends. CDR3 residues: CATSREQGQQPQHF. CDR3 coding DNA: TGTGCCACCAGCAGAGAACAGGGTCAACAGCCCCAGCATTTT. The full variable domain, rest sourced from reference TRBV15 and TRBJ1-5, is DAMVIQNPRYQVTQFGKPVTLSCSQTLNHNVMYWYQQKSSQAPKLLFHYYDKDFNNEADTPDNFQSRRPNTSFCFLDIRSPGLGDTAMYLCATSREQGQQPQHFGDGTRLSIL.

The chain couples TRBV5-4 to TRBJ2-3; 8 bases fit TRBD2. V lost 2 bases to trimming and J lost 1 base; unmatched junction nucleotides: 3. This CDR3 region has 15 residues. Germline CDR1 and CDR2: SGHNT and YYREEE (reference sequence). For the CDR3, the DNA is TGTGCCAGCAGCTTCGAACTAGCGGGCACAGATACGCAGTATTTT. Its protein product is CASSFELAGTDTQYF.

This clone was observed many times. Distinct nucleotide sequences in the sample also encode this CDR3. This chain links TRBV18 with TRBJ1-2, with 7 bases identical to TRBD1. The CDR3 consists of 13 residues. V trimming: 1 base; J trimming: 7 bases; junction bases outside the gene matches: 3. Germline CDR1 KGHSH, CDR2 LQKENI. CDR3 sequence reads: CASSPQGALGYTF. CDR3 sequence (DNA): TGTGCCAGCTCACCACAGGGGGCGCTTGGCTACACCTTC.

The chain combines TRBV12-5 with TRBJ1-2, with TRBD1 as a possible D gene (6 bases). The germline V gene encodes CDR1 LGHNT and CDR2 FRNRAP. V dropped 6 bases and J dropped 4 bases, with 21 bases sitting between them. The CDR3 contains 16 residues. This CDR3 reads CASGLHSGVVPYGYTF. CDR3 sequence (DNA): TGTGCTAGTGGGCTACATTCAGGGGTTGTGCCCTATGGCTACACCTTC.

About this clone: This sample includes further DNA sequences coding for the same CDR3. This chain connects TRBV7-3 to TRBJ2-1, with 10 bases identical to TRBD2. V lost 2 bases to trimming and J lost 4 bases; unmatched junction nucleotides: 2. The CDR3 consists of 15 residues. Germline CDR1 reads SGHTA; CDR2 reads FQGTGA. CDR3 DNA: TGTGCCAGCAGCTTACTAGCGGGGGCGTACAATGAGCAGTTCTTC. Its protein is CASSLLAGAYNEQFF.

V gene TRBV29-1 combines with J gene TRBJ1-2; D perhaps matches TRBD1 (5 bases). Trimming pared 4 bases from V and 2 bases from J, leaving 8 bases between. This CDR3 is 12 amino acids long. Germline V gives CDR1 SQVTM, CDR2 ANQGSEA. CDR3: CSVGTSNYGYTF. The CDR3 DNA reads as TGCAGCGTTGGGACATCCAACTATGGCTACACCTTC.

The V call is TRBV3-1 (or the pseudogene TRBV3-2), the J call TRBJ1-5; the D is unclear. V was pared by 1 base and J by 2 bases, with 6 bases between. The length of the CDR3 is 14 residues. The germline gives CDR1 LGHDT, CDR2 YNNKEL (reference sequence). This chain's CDR3 is CASSQVTGNQPQHF. CDR3 in DNA: TGTGCCAGCAGCCAAGTAACAGGCAATCAGCCCCAGCATTTT.